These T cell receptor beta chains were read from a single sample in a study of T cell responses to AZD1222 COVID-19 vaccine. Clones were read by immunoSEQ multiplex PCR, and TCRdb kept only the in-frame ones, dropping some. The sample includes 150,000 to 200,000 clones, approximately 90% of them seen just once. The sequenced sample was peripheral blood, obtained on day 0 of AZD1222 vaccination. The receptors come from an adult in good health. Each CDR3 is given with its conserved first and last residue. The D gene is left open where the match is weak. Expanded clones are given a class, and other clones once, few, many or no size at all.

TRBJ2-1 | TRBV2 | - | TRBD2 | CASRGLPGTSEGDEQFF | TGTGCCAGCAGGGGGCTTCCCGGGACTAGCGAAGGGGATGAGCAGTTCTTC
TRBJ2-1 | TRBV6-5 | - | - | CASSYSAAGSYNEQFF | TGTGCCAGCAGTTACTCGGCCGCGGGGAGTTACAATGAGCAGTTCTTC
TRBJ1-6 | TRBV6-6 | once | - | CASSWQGGNSPLHF | TGTGCCAGCAGTTGGCAAGGGGGGAATTCACCCCTCCACTTT
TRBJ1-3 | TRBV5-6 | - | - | CASSLGPEGGNTIYF | TGTGCCAGCAGCTTGGGCCCCGAGGGCGGAAACACCATATATTTT
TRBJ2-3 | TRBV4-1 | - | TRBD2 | CASSQYGLAEVGYTQYF | TGCGCCAGCAGCCAATACGGACTAGCGGAGGTCGGGTATACGCAGTATTTT
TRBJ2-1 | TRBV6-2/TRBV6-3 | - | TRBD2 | CASSSIAGGVNEQFF | TGTGCCAGCAGTTCCATAGCGGGAGGGGTCAATGAGCAGTTCTTC
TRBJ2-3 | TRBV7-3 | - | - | CASSLWDGDTQYF | TGTGCCAGCAGCCTCTGGGATGGAGATACGCAGTATTTT
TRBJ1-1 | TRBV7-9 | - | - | CASSLSGNPEAFF | TGTGCCAGCAGCCTTAGCGGGAACCCTGAAGCTTTCTTT
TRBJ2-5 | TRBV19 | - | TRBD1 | CASSRGQEETQYF | TGTGCCAGTAGTAGGGGACAGGAGGAGACCCAGTACTTC
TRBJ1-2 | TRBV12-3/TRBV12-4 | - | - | CASTREQEPGYTF | TGTGCCAGCACCCGAGAACAGGAGCCAGGCTACACCTTC
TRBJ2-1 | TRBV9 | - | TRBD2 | CASSTGEGLARNEQFF | TGTGCCAGCAGCACCGGAGAGGGACTAGCGAGGAATGAGCAGTTCTTC
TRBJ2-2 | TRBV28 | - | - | CASSLFLGGELFF | TGTGCCAGCAGTTTATTTCTTGGCGGGGAGCTGTTTTTT
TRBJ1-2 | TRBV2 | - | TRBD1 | CATDREGYGYTF | TGTGCCACCGACAGGGAAGGCTATGGCTACACCTTC
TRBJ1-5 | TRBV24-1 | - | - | CATRGREDQPQHF | TGTGCCACCCGCGGGAGGGAGGATCAGCCCCAGCATTTT
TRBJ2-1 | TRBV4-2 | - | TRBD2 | CASSRTLAGAFDEQFF | TGTGCCAGCAGCCGAACACTAGCGGGAGCTTTCGATGAGCAGTTCTTC
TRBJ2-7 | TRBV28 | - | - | CASSFTGALSYEQYF | TGTGCCAGCAGTTTTACCGGAGCCCTCTCCTACGAGCAGTACTTC
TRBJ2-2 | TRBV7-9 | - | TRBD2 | CASSATSGGPGELFF | TGTGCCAGCAGCGCCACTAGCGGGGGCCCCGGGGAGCTGTTTTTT
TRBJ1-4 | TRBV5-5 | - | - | CASSSNIQGNEKLFF | TGTGCCAGCAGCTCGAACATACAGGGTAACGAAAAACTGTTTTTT
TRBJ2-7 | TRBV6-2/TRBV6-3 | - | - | CASSSLSAGAGEQYF | TGTGCCAGCAGTTCGCTTTCGGCAGGGGCGGGAGAGCAGTACTTC
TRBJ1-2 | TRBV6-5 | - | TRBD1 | CASSRGQGNGYTF | TGTGCCAGCAGTAGAGGACAGGGCAATGGCTACACCTTC
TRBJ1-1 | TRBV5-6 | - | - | CASSFGGLNTEAFF | TGTGCCAGCAGCTTCGGGGGCCTCAACACTGAAGCTTTCTTT
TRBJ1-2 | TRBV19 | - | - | CASSSGGAGYGYTF | TGTGCCAGTAGTAGTGGGGGGGCAGGCTATGGCTACACCTTC
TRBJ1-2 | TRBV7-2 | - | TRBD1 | CASSPGTDNYGYTF | TGTGCCAGCAGCCCCGGGACAGATAACTATGGCTACACCTTC
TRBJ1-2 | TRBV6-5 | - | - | CASSYGGDYGYTF | TGTGCCAGCAGTTACGGGGGTGATTATGGCTACACCTTC
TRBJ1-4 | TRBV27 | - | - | CASSSIFPGEGGKLFF | TGTGCCAGCAGTTCTATATTTCCCGGGGAAGGGGGTAAACTGTTTTTT
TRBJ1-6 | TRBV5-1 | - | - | CASSLGDNSPLHF | TGCGCCAGCAGCTTGGGAGATAATTCACCCCTCCACTTT
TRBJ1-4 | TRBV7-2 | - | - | CASSPATNEKLFF | TGTGCCAGCAGCCCCGCAACTAATGAAAAACTGTTTTTT
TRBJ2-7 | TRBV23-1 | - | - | CASSQFPPRDEQYF | TGCGCCAGCAGTCAATTTCCCCCCCGTGACGAGCAGTACTTC
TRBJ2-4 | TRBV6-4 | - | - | CASSDSFIRGVKNIQYF | TGTGCCAGCAGTGACTCGTTCATTAGGGGAGTCAAAAACATTCAGTACTTC
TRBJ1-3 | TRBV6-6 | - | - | CASTSGSSGNTIYF | TGTGCCAGCACTTCAGGGAGCTCTGGAAACACCATATATTTT
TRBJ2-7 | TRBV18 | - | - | CASSPGGEQYF | TGTGCCAGCTCACCTGGAGGGGAGCAGTACTTC
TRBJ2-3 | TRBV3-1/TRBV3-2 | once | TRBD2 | CASSQGVAGGSTDTQYF | TGTGCCAGCAGCCAAGGAGTGGCGGGGGGAAGCACAGATACGCAGTATTTT
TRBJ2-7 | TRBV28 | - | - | CASSGDTFSYEQYF | TGTGCCAGCAGTGGGGACACCTTCTCCTACGAGCAGTACTTC
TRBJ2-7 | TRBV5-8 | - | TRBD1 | CASSTTGLSYEQYF | TGTGCCAGCAGCACGACAGGGCTCTCCTACGAGCAGTACTTC
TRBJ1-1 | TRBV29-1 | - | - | CSVVWENTEAFF | TGCAGCGTTGTATGGGAGAACACTGAAGCTTTCTTT
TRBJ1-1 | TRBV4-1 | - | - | CASSQLMGPEAFF | TGCGCCAGCAGCCAACTGATGGGGCCTGAAGCTTTCTTT
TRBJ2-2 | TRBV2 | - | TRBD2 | CASGREGWSGELFF | TGTGCCAGCGGGCGGGAGGGTTGGTCCGGGGAGCTGTTTTTT
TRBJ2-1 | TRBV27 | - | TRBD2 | CASSLGLAGEGEQFF | TGTGCCAGCAGTTTGGGACTAGCGGGGGAGGGGGAGCAGTTCTTC
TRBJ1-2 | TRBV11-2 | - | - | CASSPGLNAFYGYTF | TGTGCCAGCAGCCCGGGGCTCAATGCGTTCTATGGCTACACCTTC
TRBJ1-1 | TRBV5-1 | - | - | CASSLAGKGNAEAFF | TGCGCCAGCAGCCTGGCGGGGAAGGGGAACGCTGAAGCTTTCTTT
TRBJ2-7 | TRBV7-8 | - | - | CASNRDWEPYEQYF | TGTGCCAGCAACCGGGACTGGGAACCCTACGAGCAGTACTTC
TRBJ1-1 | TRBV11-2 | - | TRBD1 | CASSHGTENTEAFF | TGTGCCAGCAGCCACGGGACAGAGAACACTGAAGCTTTCTTT
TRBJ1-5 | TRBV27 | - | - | CASILRWGHQPQHF | TGTGCCAGCATTTTAAGGTGGGGGCACCAGCCCCAGCATTTT
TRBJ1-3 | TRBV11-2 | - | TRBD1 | CASSSRGIAGGSGNTIYF | TGTGCCAGCAGTTCCCGAGGCATTGCAGGGGGCTCTGGAAACACCATATATTTT
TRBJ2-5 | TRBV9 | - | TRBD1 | CASSGGQGQTQYF | TGTGCCAGCAGCGGAGGACAGGGACAGACCCAGTACTTC
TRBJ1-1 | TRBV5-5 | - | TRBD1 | CASSLMTGGTEAFF | TGTGCCAGCAGCCTAATGACAGGGGGCACTGAAGCTTTCTTT
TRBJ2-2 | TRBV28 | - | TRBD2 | CASSLRAGVSLGELFF | TGTGCCAGCAGTTTGAGGGCGGGAGTTAGTCTTGGGGAGCTGTTTTTT
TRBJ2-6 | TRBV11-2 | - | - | CASSLGAGSGANVLTF | TGTGCCAGCAGCTTAGGGGCCGGGTCTGGGGCCAACGTCCTGACTTTC
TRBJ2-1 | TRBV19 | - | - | CASSTNLDPEQFF | TGTGCCAGTAGTACCAACCTAGACCCTGAGCAGTTCTTC
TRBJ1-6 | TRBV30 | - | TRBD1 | CAWSGQGPNNSPLHF | TGTGCCTGGAGTGGACAGGGTCCGAACAATTCACCCCTCCACTTT